The 14 T cell receptor beta chains below come from one sample, sequenced in a study of CD8+CD57+ T cells in acquired aplastic anemia. Profiling that covered TCR beta VDJ and CDR3 relied on genomic DNA as its template. TCRdb fed the reads into MiXCR, producing one record per CDR3 protein. This sample has fewer than 250,000 distinct CDR3 sequences, with less than 65% found just once. The sample was sorted CD4+, CD8+, or CD8+CD57+ T cells (not recorded which) from PBMCs. All receptors derive from a human donor in good health, serving as a control.

J is TRBJ2-1 and V is TRBV7-2; 10 positions match TRBD2. The CDR3 totals 16 residues. The germline V gene encodes CDR1 SGHTA and CDR2 FQGNSA. V lost 5 bases to trimming and J lost 4 bases; unmatched junction nucleotides: 8. CDR3 amino acids: CASSRSGTSVYNEQFF. Written as DNA, the CDR3 is TGTGCCAGCAGCCGATCCGGGACTAGCGTATACAATGAGCAGTTCTTC.

This clonotype was counted ten times or more. J is TRBJ1-5 and V is TRBV19; D not resolved. Germline V CDR1 and CDR2: LNHDA, SQIVND (reference sequence). The CDR3 consists of 17 residues. Trimming removed 3 bases from V and 1 base from J, with 16 bases in between. In DNA, the CDR3 is TGTGCCAGTAGTATTCGTCCCCCCAACAAAAGCAATCAGCCCCAGCATTTT. This sequence encodes CASSIRPPNKSNQPQHF.

The rearrangement uses TRBV7-2 and TRBJ1-4, with D perhaps TRBD1 (5 bases). Per the germline V gene, CDR1 is SGHTA and CDR2 is FQGNSA. V was cut by 5 bases and J by 7 bases, with 14 bases left in between. This CDR3 has 14 amino acids. CDR3: CASSPRGTGEKLFF. The CDR3, as DNA: TGTGCCAGCAGCCCACGAGGGACCGGTGAAAAACTGTTTTTT.

The chain uses TRBV5-1 and TRBJ2-5; TRBD1 aligns across 8 bases. With V trimmed by 4 bases and J by 2 bases, 4 bases remained unmatched. The CDR3 covers 14 residues. The germline CDR1 and CDR2 sequences are SGHRS and YFSETQ. This chain's CDR3 is CASSVGTGQETQYF. The CDR3 DNA reads TGCGCCAGCAGCGTGGGGACAGGTCAAGAGACCCAGTACTTC.

This clonotype was picked up a small number of times. V gene TRBV28 combines with J gene TRBJ2-7; D gene unclear. Between the trimmed V and J ends, which lost 4 bases and 2 bases, there was a span of 6 bases. The CDR3 covers 12 residues. The germline CDR1 and CDR2 sequences are MDHEN and SYDVKM. CDR3 in DNA: TGTGCCAGCAGTTCCCCGGCCTACGAGCAGTACTTC. Translating it yields CASSSPAYEQYF.

The genes are TRBV9 and TRBJ2-7, with D perhaps matching TRBD1 or TRBD2 (6 bases each). CDR3 length: 13 amino acids. Trimming cost V 8 bases and J 3 bases, with 15 bases left between them. In germline, CDR1 is SGDLS, CDR2 YYNGEE. The CDR3 loop is CASPEGGNYEQYV. The CDR3 nucleotides read TGTGCCAGTCCCGAGGGGGGCAACTACGAGCAGTACGTC.

Ten or more counts support this clonotype. The chain has TRBV19 and TRBJ1-3; D is unclear. Germline lookup yields CDR1 LNHDA and CDR2 SQIVND (reference sequence). The CDR3 sequence is 13 residues long. V was shortened by 2 bases and J by 6 bases, with 8 bases between the two germline ends. Here the CDR3 DNA reads TGTGCCAGTAGTATAACGCCGGTAAACACCATATATTTT. Protein product: CASSITPVNTIYF.

In this sample, this clonotype turned up many times. This chain joins TRBV5-1 and TRBJ2-1; D may be TRBD2 (5 bases). Germline V CDR1 and CDR2: SGHRS, YFSETQ. The V end was cut by 0 bases, the J end by 4 bases, with 11 bases between. The CDR3 extends over 15 amino acids. The CDR3 sequence: CASSLDATGYNEQFF. CDR3 nucleotide sequence: TGCGCCAGCAGCTTGGATGCGACGGGATACAATGAGCAGTTCTTC.

The chain carries TRBV11-1 and TRBJ2-1, with 8 bases aligning to TRBD1. This CDR3 spans 16 amino acids. CDR1 and CDR2 from the germline V gene are SGHAT and FQDESV (reference sequence). Trimming cost V 3 bases and J 4 bases; bases outside gene matches: 8. The CDR3 reads CASSLRQGMGYNEQFF. The CDR3 DNA follows: TGTGCCAGCAGCTTGAGACAGGGGATGGGATACAATGAGCAGTTCTTC.

This clonotype has a single count. The chain has TRBV12-5 and TRBJ2-3, with 10 positions matching TRBD2. The CDR3 length is 15 residues. The V segment lost 5 bases and the J segment 2 bases; nucleotides outside the gene matches: 4. The germline V gene encodes CDR1 LGHNT and CDR2 FRNRAP. In DNA form, the CDR3 reads TGTGCTAGTGGTCTCCTAGCGGGAGCCACAGATACGCAGTATTTT. It specifies CASGLLAGATDTQYF.

The rearrangement links TRBV5-1 to TRBJ2-1; 16 bases are a match to TRBD2. The germline V gene encodes CDR1 SGHRS and CDR2 YFSETQ. Germline trimming cut 2 bases from V and 9 bases from J; bases unmatched to any gene: 8. The CDR3 contains 17 residues. CDR3 coding DNA: TGCGCCAGCAGCTTCGGGACTAGCGGGGGGGCGTTGGGTGAGCAGTTCTTC. As protein: CASSFGTSGGALGEQFF.

The V and J genes are TRBV19 and TRBJ1-2; 7 bases line up with TRBD1. CDR1 is LNHDA and CDR2 is SQIVND in the germline V gene (reference sequence). This CDR3 spans 12 amino acids. The CDR3 loop reads CARQGLLYGYTF. The CDR3 DNA reads as TGTGCTAGACAGGGCTTACTCTATGGCTACACCTTC. Full variable domain (missing parts from reference TRBV19 and TRBJ1-2): DGGITQSPKYLFRKEGQNVTLSCEQNLNHDAMYWYRQDPGQGLRLIYYSQIVNDFQKGDIAEGYSVSREKKESFPLTVTSAQKNPTAFYLCARQGLLYGYTFGSGTRLTVV.

V is TRBV19 and J is TRBJ1-6; 11 nucleotides align to TRBD1. CDR3 size: 14 residues. CDR1 and CDR2 (germline): LNHDA, SQIVND (reference sequence). The ends lost 9 bases at V and 9 bases at J; junction bases unmatched: 7. The CDR3 DNA is TGTGCCAGCGGGGCCGGGACAGGGGGTTCACCCCTCCACTTT. It encodes CASGAGTGGSPLHF.

The chain links TRBV5-1 to TRBJ1-2; 7 bases line up with TRBD1. The CDR3 length is 13 residues. The J segment lost 7 bases and the V segment lost 0 bases, leaving 3 bases of the junction unmatched. Germline lookup yields CDR1 SGHRS and CDR2 YFSETQ. The chain's CDR3 is CASSLAGTAGYTF. The CDR3 DNA follows: TGCGCCAGCAGCTTGGCTGGGACAGCTGGCTACACCTTC. The full variable domain, its missing parts supplied by reference TRBV5-1 and TRBJ1-2, is KAGVTQTPRYLIKTRGQQVTLSCSPISGHRSVSWYQQTPGQGLQFLFEYFSETQRNKGNFPGRFSGRQFSNSRSEMNVSTLELGDSALYLCASSLAGTAGYTFGSGTRLTVV.